This T cell receptor (beta chain) came from a study of blood T cell repertoires in COVID-19. CDR3 length equals 14 residues. Germline lookup yields CDR1 SGHNT and CDR2 YYREEE (reference sequence). V lost 4 bases to trimming and J lost 3 bases, with 12 bases between them. Assay used: immunoSEQ multiplex PCR; TCRdb lists only in-frame clones, some missing. The table records around 400,000 clones, about 89% of them present only once. The sequence derives from an older woman with COVID-19, enrolled during active disease. The rearrangement links TRBV5-4 to TRBJ2-3; weak D call: TRBD2 (7 bases). The sample consisted of peripheral blood. CDR3 coding DNA: TGTGCCAGCAGCACCAAGGGGGGGACAGATACGCAGTATTTT. It translates to CASSTKGGTDTQYF.